These 27 T cell receptor beta chains share one sample of origin, sequenced in a study of blood T cell repertoires in COVID-19. TCRdb's copy holds only in-frame clones and misses some; the assay was immunoSEQ multiplex PCR. Of about 220,000 clones listed, more than 75% were seen once; the top ten hold about 5.6%. Sequenced material: peripheral blood. The receptor source for this set is a woman between 65 and 79 years old with COVID-19, enrolled during active disease.

J is TRBJ2-7 and V is TRBV19; the match to TRBD1 covers 7 bases. Germline lookup yields CDR1 LNHDA and CDR2 SQIVND (reference sequence). CDR3 length: 13 residues. Trimming removed 5 bases from V and 2 bases from J; junction bases left unmatched: 3. In DNA, the CDR3 is TGTGCCAGTAGTTACAGGGGAGCCTACGAGCAGTACTTC. As protein: CASSYRGAYEQYF. The variable domain in full, with the rest retrieved from reference TRBV19 and TRBJ2-7, is DGGITQSPKYLFRKEGQNVTLSCEQNLNHDAMYWYRQDPGQGLRLIYYSQIVNDFQKGDIAEGYSVSREKKESFPLTVTSAQKNPTAFYLCASSYRGAYEQYFGPGTRLTVT.

CDR3 sequence: CASSILYNTEAFF. The CDR3 DNA is TGTGCCAGCAGCATTCTATATAACACTGAAGCTTTCTTT. The chain recombines TRBV11-2 with TRBJ1-1; no clear D gene. This CDR3 has 13 residues. V lost 5 bases and J lost 2, with 9 bases in between. CDR1 and CDR2 (germline): SGHAT, FQNNGV.

V usage is TRBV7-9 and J usage is TRBJ1-2; TRBD1 matches at 8 bases. There are 14 residues in the CDR3. The germline V gene has CDR1 SEHNR and CDR2 FQNEAQ (reference sequence). Trimming cost V 4 bases and J 10 bases; bases outside gene matches: 11. CDR3 protein: CASSSDRDLFAYTF. CDR3 DNA sequence: TGTGCCAGCAGCTCGGACAGGGATTTATTTGCCTACACCTTC.

The V and J genes are TRBV2 and TRBJ1-6; unclear D gene. Trimming stripped 1 base from V and 0 bases from J, with 7 bases between. CDR1 and CDR2 (germline): SNHLY, FYNNEI. This CDR3 is 16 amino acids long. The CDR3 coding sequence is TGTGCCAGCAGTGAAGGAGGGAGCTCCTATAATTCACCCCTCCACTTT. This codes for CASSEGGSSYNSPLHF. Drawing the rest from reference TRBV2 and TRBJ1-6, the complete variable domain is EPEVTQTPSHQVTQMGQEVILRCVPISNHLYFYWYRQILGQKVEFLVSFYNNEISEKSEIFDDQFSVERPDGSNFTLKIRSTKLEDSAMYFCASSEGGSSYNSPLHFGNGTRLTVT.

This clone has only one observation. The chain is built from TRBV6-1 and TRBJ1-5; 10 bases are shared with TRBD1. The CDR3 runs 14 residues. After removal of 7 bases from V and 5 bases from J, the junction contained 5 bases not matched to a gene. Germline loops: CDR1 MNHNS, CDR2 SASEGT. The DNA of the CDR3 is TGTGCCAGCAAGCTAGGGACAGGGGATCAGCCCCAGCATTTT. Amino acids: CASKLGTGDQPQHF.

The genes are TRBV3-1 (or the pseudogene TRBV3-2) and TRBJ2-7, with TRBD2 matching over 7 bases. Per the germline V gene, CDR1 is LGHDT and CDR2 is YNNKEL (reference sequence). Germline trimming cut 1 base from V and 2 bases from J; bases unmatched to any gene: 5. This CDR3 contains 15 residues. The CDR3: CASSQGASGPYEQYF. The DNA of the CDR3 is TGTGCCAGCAGCCAAGGGGCTAGCGGCCCCTACGAGCAGTACTTC.

The chain combines TRBV6-5 with TRBJ2-1; TRBD1 matches 7 bases. V was pared by 4 bases and J by 0 bases, with 3 bases of the junction left unmatched. The CDR3 is made up of 15 amino acids. Germline CDR1 MNHEY, CDR2 SVGAGI. CDR3 sequence reads: CASSLQGNSYNEQFF. Written as DNA, the CDR3 is TGTGCCAGCAGTTTACAGGGGAACTCCTACAATGAGCAGTTCTTC.

CDR3 in DNA: TGTGCCAGCAGCCGTAGCGGGAGGGCGGCCGGGGAGCTGTTTTTT. Protein sequence: CASSRSGRAAGELFF. This chain connects TRBV5-4 to TRBJ2-2; 11 nucleotides align to TRBD2. Germline assignment: CDR1 SGHNT and CDR2 YYREEE (reference sequence). CDR3 size: 15 residues. Germline trimming cut 4 bases from V and 6 bases from J; bases unmatched to any gene: 5.

Notes on this clone: A junction boundary mismatches the germline segment, possibly from a read error. CDR3 protein: CASSQDRGTGRDF. In nucleotides, the CDR3 is TGTGCCAGCAGCCAAGACAGGGGGACAGGGCGGGACTTC. V and J are TRBV4-2 and TRBJ2-7; 9 bases are shared with TRBD1. Germline CDR1 LGHNA, CDR2 YNFKEQ. This CDR3 region has 13 residues.

The chain is built from TRBV6-5 and TRBJ1-1; weak D call: TRBD1 (6 bases). V lost 6 bases and J lost 1, with 15 bases in between. The CDR3 consists of 15 residues. Germline V gene sequence: CDR1 MNHEY, CDR2 SVGAGI. CDR3 nucleotides: TGTGCCAGCAGGATTGGGACAAAAAAGAACACTGAAGCTTTCTTT. It is translated as CASRIGTKKNTEAFF.

V gene TRBV6-4 combines with J gene TRBJ2-3, with D perhaps matching TRBD2 (6 bases). Trimming cost V 2 bases and J 2 bases, with 17 bases left between them. In germline, CDR1 is MRHNA, CDR2 SNTAGT. CDR3 size: 17 residues. The CDR3 DNA is TGTGCCAGCAGTGACCTCATGGCTAGCGAAGTCACAGATACGCAGTATTTT. This gives the protein CASSDLMASEVTDTQYF.

The V call is TRBV18, the J call TRBJ1-5, with TRBD1 matching over 8 bases. The CDR3 is 16 residues long. Germline V CDR1 and CDR2: KGHSH, LQKENI. The V gene end was trimmed by 5 bases and the J gene end by 6 bases; junction bases not matched to a gene: 12. The chain's CDR3 is CASSGTQGASSQPQHF. DNA of the CDR3: TGTGCCAGCTCAGGAACCCAGGGGGCGAGCTCTCAGCCCCAGCATTTT.

This rearrangement joins TRBV6-2 or TRBV6-3 to TRBJ2-1, with 14 bases lining up with TRBD2. Looked up from germline, CDR1 is MNHEY and CDR2 is SVGEGT. V shed 5 bases, J shed 8 bases, and the junction held 20 bases outside the gene matches. The CDR3 length is 20 residues. CDR3: CASSRRTTSGRAGWYDEQFF. In DNA, the CDR3 is TGTGCCAGCAGTCGCCGCACGACTAGCGGGAGGGCCGGTTGGTATGATGAGCAGTTCTTC.

This clone was recorded a few times. The chain employs TRBV5-8 and TRBJ2-2; 9 bases line up with TRBD2. Trimming removed 4 bases from V and 6 bases from J; junction bases left unmatched: 7. CDR1 is SGHTS, CDR2 YDEGEE, per germline. The CDR3 contains 15 residues. The CDR3 here is CASSRLAGAAGELFF. The CDR3 DNA reads TGTGCCAGCAGCCGCTTAGCGGGAGCGGCCGGGGAGCTGTTTTTT. The variable domain in full, completed from reference TRBV5-8 and TRBJ2-2, reads EAGVTQSPTHLIKTRGQQATLRCSPISGHTSVYWYQQALGLGLQFLLWYDEGEERNRGNFPPRFSGRQFPNYSSELNVNALELEDSALYLCASSRLAGAAGELFFGEGSRLTVL.

This clone has a handful of counts. The gene calls are TRBV6-2 or TRBV6-3 and TRBJ1-5; D is ambiguous. Trimming removed 1 base at V and 2 bases at J, with 9 bases between. This CDR3 has 15 residues. The germline V gene has CDR1 MNHEY and CDR2 SVGEGT. CDR3 loop: CASSYWIEGNQPQHF. The CDR3 DNA sequence: TGTGCCAGCAGTTACTGGATAGAGGGCAATCAGCCCCAGCATTTT.

The chain joins TRBV27 to TRBJ1-2; unclear D gene. Trimming cost V 3 bases and J 2 bases, with 7 bases left between them. In germline, CDR1 is MNHEY, CDR2 SMNVEV (reference sequence). The CDR3 contains 13 residues. CDR3 bases: TGTGCCAGCAGTTTTGCAGGAAACTATGGCTACACCTTC. It codes for CASSFAGNYGYTF.

This sequence joins TRBV29-1 and TRBJ2-1, with D possibly matching TRBD1 (7 bases). The CDR3 extends over 15 amino acids. Germline lookup yields CDR1 SQVTM and CDR2 ANQGSEA. V was trimmed by 3 bases and J by 6 bases, leaving 18 bases between them. This chain's CDR3 is CSVEGRGASPNEQFF. CDR3 coding DNA: TGCAGCGTTGAGGGCAGGGGGGCGTCTCCCAATGAGCAGTTCTTC.

This clone appeared a few times. The rearrangement joins TRBV5-1 to TRBJ2-7; 14 bases line up with TRBD2. CDR1 is SGHRS and CDR2 is YFSETQ in the germline V gene. The CDR3 consists of 16 residues. V lost 4 bases to trimming and J lost 10 bases; unmatched junction nucleotides: 13. This chain's CDR3 is CASSRGGTSGSSDQYF. CDR3 DNA: TGCGCCAGCAGCCGCGGGGGGACTAGCGGGAGTTCCGACCAGTACTTC. Using reference TRBV5-1 and TRBJ2-7 for the parts outside the CDR3, the full variable domain is KAGVTQTPRYLIKTRGQQVTLSCSPISGHRSVSWYQQTPGQGLQFLFEYFSETQRNKGNFPGRFSGRQFSNSRSEMNVSTLELGDSALYLCASSRGGTSGSSDQYFGPGTRLTVT.

The genes are TRBV5-1 and TRBJ1-2; 7 bases map to TRBD1. This CDR3 comprises 16 residues. CDR1 and CDR2 (germline): SGHRS, YFSETQ. V lost 4 bases and J lost 6; bases outside the gene matches: 15. The CDR3 nucleotides are TGCGCCAGCAGCACCCTAAGACAGGGCAGTGCGGATGGCTACACCTTC. This encodes CASSTLRQGSADGYTF.

This sequence joins TRBV29-1 and TRBJ1-2; 11 bases are a match to TRBD1. The CDR3 runs to 13 residues. Germline CDR1 and CDR2: SQVTM and ANQGSEA. J gave up 8 bases and V 4 bases, and 6 bases lay outside the gene matches. The CDR3 here is CSVVDRGRRGYTF. The CDR3 DNA reads as TGCAGCGTTGTGGACAGGGGGCGTCGAGGCTACACCTTC.

The chain combines TRBV5-4 with TRBJ2-7, with 12 bases that match TRBD1. CDR1 and CDR2 (germline): SGHNT, YYREEE (reference sequence). The V segment lost 4 bases and the J segment 4 bases; nucleotides outside the gene matches: 6. CDR3 length: 15 amino acids. The CDR3 region is CASSPPGQGAYEQYF. CDR3 DNA: TGTGCCAGCAGCCCACCGGGACAGGGGGCTTACGAGCAGTACTTC.

This chain uses TRBV2 with TRBJ1-6, with 8 bases that match TRBD1. Losses at the gene ends were 3 bases for V and 10 bases for J; bases not matched to a gene: 8. CDR3 size: 15 residues. The germline V gene has CDR1 SNHLY and CDR2 FYNNEI. The CDR3 bases are TGTGCCAGCAGTGAGAGACAGGGGACTACATCACCCCTCCACTTT. Protein product: CASSERQGTTSPLHF.

This clone occurred a few times. The rearrangement uses TRBV5-5 and TRBJ2-5; a weak D match, TRBD1 (6 bases). Trimming stripped 4 bases from V and 4 bases from J, with 17 bases between. Per germline, CDR1 SGHKS and CDR2 YYEKEE (reference sequence). This CDR3 comprises 15 residues. As DNA, the CDR3 is TGTGCCAGCAGCGGCCAGGGGCTCCAAGGAGAGACCCAGTACTTC. This encodes CASSGQGLQGETQYF.

This sequence joins TRBV7-9 and TRBJ2-7; a possible D gene is TRBD2 (5 bases). From germline, CDR1 is SEHNR and CDR2 FQNEAQ (reference sequence). This CDR3 has 13 amino acids. V lost 0 bases and J lost 5, with 8 bases in between. The CDR3 region is CASSLARGNEQYF. The CDR3 DNA reads TGTGCCAGCAGCTTAGCGCGAGGGAACGAGCAGTACTTC.

The rearrangement uses TRBV11-2 and TRBJ2-7; 7 positions agree with TRBD1. The V gene end was trimmed by 2 bases and the J gene end by 6 bases; junction bases not matched to a gene: 7. CDR1 and CDR2 (germline): SGHAT, FQNNGV. The CDR3 is 14 residues long. The CDR3 sequence: CASSLNRDRGEQYF. CDR3 sequence (DNA): TGTGCCAGCAGCTTAAACCGGGACAGAGGCGAGCAGTACTTC. Looking up the rest from reference TRBV11-2 and TRBJ2-7 gives the full variable domain: EAGVAQSPRYKIIEKRQSVAFWCNPISGHATLYWYQQILGQGPKLLIQFQNNGVVDDSQLPKDRFSAERLKGVDSTLKIQPAKLEDSAVYLCASSLNRDRGEQYFGPGTRLTVT.

In the case of this clone: The sample contains more than one DNA sequence encoding this CDR3. V is TRBV7-2 and J is TRBJ2-3; 8 bases line up with TRBD1. This CDR3 is 14 amino acids long. V lost 4 bases, J lost 4 bases, and 4 bases stayed unmatched. Germline loops: CDR1 SGHTA, CDR2 FQGNSA. The CDR3 protein is CASSSGQGPDTQYF. In nucleotides, the CDR3 is TGTGCCAGCAGCTCAGGACAGGGTCCAGATACGCAGTATTTT.

V and J are TRBV18 and TRBJ2-7; the D is unclear. CDR3 length equals 14 residues. Trimming took off 0 bases at V and 7 bases at J, with 13 bases between the two ends. Per germline, CDR1 KGHSH and CDR2 LQKENI. The CDR3 sequence is CASSPPSVLGEQYF. In DNA form, the CDR3 reads TGTGCCAGCTCACCACCGTCCGTCCTCGGGGAGCAGTACTTC.